The 30 T cell receptor beta chains below all came from one sample that was sequenced in a study of blood T cell repertoires in COVID-19 (dated by TCRdb to 2018 to 2020). The receptor library was made with the immunoSEQ multiplex PCR assay. In TCRdb, the immuneACCESS table is reduced to in-frame sequences with V and J assigned. These tables do not hold every clone; where another copy was compared, an unresolved V gene accounts for under half, and the others remain unexplained. The sample has tens of thousands of clones on record, 85% of them singletons. 35% to 45% of the sample belongs to the ten largest clones. The specimen was peripheral blood. The receptor source for this set is a man between 60 and 75 years old with active or convalescent COVID-19.

The rearrangement links TRBV30 to TRBJ1-1; TRBD1 matches at 9 bases. Looked up from germline, CDR1 is GTSNPN and CDR2 is SVGIG (reference sequence). V trimming: 4 bases; J trimming: 3 bases; junction bases outside the gene matches: 6. The CDR3 runs 14 residues. CDR3 DNA: TGTGCCTGGAAACTACAGGGGGCGCACACTGAAGCTTTCTTT. Amino acids: CAWKLQGAHTEAFF.

This chain links TRBV2 with TRBJ1-1; TRBD1 matches at 11 bases. The CDR3 totals 15 residues. The germline gives CDR1 SNHLY, CDR2 FYNNEI. V shed 5 bases and J 5 bases; nucleotides not matched to a gene: 7. The CDR3 DNA is TGTGCCAGCAGTCGAACGGGACAGGGGGTAACTGAAGCTTTCTTT. It specifies CASSRTGQGVTEAFF.

In its sample, this clone was seen many times. The chain has TRBV5-1 and TRBJ2-2; 9 nucleotides agree with TRBD1. The V gene end was trimmed by 4 bases and the J gene end by 3 bases; junction bases not matched to a gene: 4. The CDR3 runs 15 residues. CDR1 SGHRS and CDR2 YFSETQ come from the germline V gene. The CDR3 loop is CASSDRDRDTGELFF. The CDR3 DNA follows: TGCGCCAGCAGCGACCGGGACAGGGACACCGGGGAGCTGTTTTTT.

The chain is built from TRBV23-1 and TRBJ1-1, with D unresolved. TRBV23-1 counts as an open reading frame of uncertain function. V lost 0 bases and J lost 3, with 11 bases in between. The CDR3 contains 15 residues. CDR3 protein: CASSQSGGQDTEAFF. The CDR3 nucleotides are TGCGCCAGCAGTCAATCGGGTGGCCAGGACACTGAAGCTTTCTTT.

The rearrangement links TRBV4-1 to TRBJ2-6; perhaps TRBD1 as D (5 bases). The CDR3 extends over 15 amino acids. V was shortened by 4 bases and J by 0 bases, with 7 bases between the two germline ends. The germline V gene encodes CDR1 MGHRA and CDR2 YSYEKL. CDR3 region: CASSLDNSGANVLTF. The CDR3 DNA is TGCGCCAGCAGCCTGGACAACTCTGGGGCCAACGTCCTGACTTTC.

The chain joins TRBV2 to TRBJ1-5, with 7 bases lining up with TRBD1. This CDR3 region has 13 residues. Germline V lookup: CDR1 SNHLY, CDR2 FYNNEI. Trimming removed 7 bases from V and 4 bases from J; junction bases left unmatched: 4. CDR3 residues: CASTGQPNQPQHF. CDR3 nucleotide sequence: TGTGCCAGCACGGGACAGCCAAATCAGCCCCAGCATTTT.

V and J are TRBV7-9 and TRBJ2-2, with TRBD1 as a possible D gene (5 bases). Germline loops: CDR1 SEHNR, CDR2 FQNEAQ (reference sequence). V was cut by 5 bases and J by 4 bases, with 11 bases left in between. This CDR3 region has 14 residues. Written as DNA, the CDR3 is TGTGCCAGCAGCCGATCAGGGTCCACCGGGGAGCTGTTTTTT. Translating it yields CASSRSGSTGELFF. The whole variable domain, filled in from reference TRBV7-9 and TRBJ2-2, reads DTGVSQNPRHKITKRGQNVTFRCDPISEHNRLYWYRQTLGQGPEFLTYFQNEAQLEKSRLLSDRFSAERPKGSFSTLEIQRTEQGDSAMYLCASSRSGSTGELFFGEGSRLTVL.

This chain uses TRBV3-1 (or the pseudogene TRBV3-2) with TRBJ2-3; 8 nucleotides agree with TRBD2. This CDR3 is 16 amino acids long. Germline values: CDR1 LGHDT, CDR2 YNNKEL (reference sequence). Trimming cost V 9 bases and J 6 bases; bases outside gene matches: 17. CDR3 residues: CASGGGAGATGDTQYF. As DNA, the CDR3 is TGTGCCAGTGGAGGAGGAGCGGGGGCCACGGGGGATACGCAGTATTTT.

J is TRBJ2-3 and V is TRBV9; 13 bases match TRBD2. CDR3 length: 14 residues. Per the germline V gene, CDR1 is SGDLS and CDR2 is YYNGEE. Trimming cost V 3 bases and J 8 bases; bases outside gene matches: 3. The CDR3 here is CASSAWTSGSTQYF. In DNA form, the CDR3 reads TGTGCCAGCAGCGCGTGGACTAGCGGGAGTACGCAGTATTTT.

CDR3 in DNA: TGCAGCGTGGACAGGGGGCCGGCATCTGGCTACACCTTC. It encodes CSVDRGPASGYTF. The chain carries TRBV29-1 and TRBJ1-2, with 11 bases matching TRBD1. CDR1 and CDR2 (germline): SQVTM, ANQGSEA. CDR3 length: 13 amino acids. The J segment lost 7 bases and the V segment lost 6 bases, leaving 7 bases of the junction unmatched.

The V call is TRBV29-1, the J call TRBJ1-3, with D perhaps TRBD1 (6 bases). CDR1 SQVTM and CDR2 ANQGSEA come from the germline V gene. The CDR3 has 14 residues. V lost 7 bases to trimming and J lost 0 bases, with 13 bases between them. The CDR3 DNA sequence: TGCAGCGCCCGGGACACCCTCTCTGGAAACACCATATATTTT. Protein sequence: CSARDTLSGNTIYF. Full variable domain (missing parts from reference TRBV29-1 and TRBJ1-3): SAVISQKPSRDICQRGTSLTIQCQVDSQVTMMFWYRQQPGQSLTLIATANQGSEATYESGFVIDKFPISRPNLTFSTLTVSNMSPEDSSIYLCSARDTLSGNTIYFGEGSWLTVV.

This sequence joins TRBV5-6 and TRBJ2-7, with 8 bases matching TRBD2. Germline values: CDR1 SGHDT, CDR2 YYEEEE. Trimming took 3 bases from V and 5 from J; bases not matched to a gene: 4. The CDR3 totals 13 residues. CDR3 bases: TGTGCCAGCAGCTCGACGGGACTAGACGAGCAGTACGTC. This sequence encodes CASSSTGLDEQYV.

This chain links TRBV19 with TRBJ2-5; 7 bases are shared with TRBD1. CDR3 length: 15 amino acids. After removal of 8 bases from V and 4 bases from J, the junction contained 13 bases not matched to a gene. Germline values: CDR1 LNHDA, CDR2 SQIVND (reference sequence). The CDR3 nucleotides are TGTGCCAGTTCCCTCCCACAGGGGACGATAGAGACCCAGTACTTC. The encoded protein is CASSLPQGTIETQYF.

J is TRBJ1-2 and V is TRBV15; 7 bases agree with TRBD1. CDR1 is LNHNV, CDR2 YYDKDF, per germline (reference sequence). Trimming took 1 base from V and 0 from J; bases not matched to a gene: 2. The CDR3 sequence is 15 residues long. CDR3 sequence: CATSRADRANYGYTF. The CDR3 coding sequence is TGTGCCACCAGCAGAGCTGACAGGGCTAACTATGGCTACACCTTC.

The sample holds one count of this clone. This chain links TRBV12-3 or TRBV12-4 with TRBJ2-6; no clear D. The germline V and J ends were trimmed by 9 bases and 4 bases, with 10 bases remaining between them. This CDR3 comprises 13 residues. The CDR3 sequence: CASEEAGANVLTF. CDR3 DNA sequence: TGTGCCAGTGAAGAGGCCGGGGCCAACGTCCTGACTTTC.

This sequence joins TRBV18 and TRBJ2-2, with TRBD1 as a possible D gene (6 bases). Germline V lookup: CDR1 KGHSH, CDR2 LQKENI. Deletions cut 5 bases from V and 0 bases from J, with 13 bases between. This CDR3 contains 16 residues. In nucleotides, the CDR3 is TGTGCCAGCTCAACCGAGGCAGGGGCGAACACCGGGGAGCTGTTTTTT. As protein: CASSTEAGANTGELFF.

This clone was seen only once. The chain uses TRBV2 and TRBJ1-5, with TRBD1 matching 7 bases. The CDR3 is 15 amino acids. V trimming: 4 bases; J trimming: 0 bases; junction bases outside the gene matches: 3. CDR1 and CDR2 from the germline V gene are SNHLY and FYNNEI. The CDR3 DNA follows: TGTGCCAGCAGTGCCCAGGGGGATAGCAATCAGCCCCAGCATTTT. This gives the protein CASSAQGDSNQPQHF. Combining the CDR3 with reference TRBV2 and TRBJ1-5 gives the whole variable domain EPEVTQTPSHQVTQMGQEVILRCVPISNHLYFYWYRQILGQKVEFLVSFYNNEISEKSEIFDDQFSVERPDGSNFTLKIRSTKLEDSAMYFCASSAQGDSNQPQHFGDGTRLSIL.

V and J are TRBV5-4 and TRBJ2-3, with D possibly matching TRBD2 (6 bases). The V gene's germline CDR1 is SGHNT and CDR2 YYREEE (reference sequence). This CDR3 spans 13 amino acids. Trimming took off 6 bases at V and 6 bases at J, with 14 bases between the two ends. CDR3 nucleotides: TGTGCCAGCAACATGAGGGACTCGGATACGCAGTATTTT. Its translation: CASNMRDSDTQYF.

The CDR3 bases are TGTGCCAGCAGCTTGGCAGAAAATTCACCCCTCCACTTT. It specifies CASSLAENSPLHF. V usage is TRBV5-6 and J usage is TRBJ1-6; no reliable D call. Germline loops: CDR1 SGHDT, CDR2 YYEEEE. The CDR3 has 13 residues. The V and J ends lost 0 bases and 7 bases respectively, with 5 bases between them.

The chain links TRBV4-1 to TRBJ2-5; TRBD2 matches 7 bases. The CDR3 runs 16 residues. The V gene's germline CDR1 is MGHRA and CDR2 YSYEKL. The J segment lost 2 bases and the V segment lost 4 bases, leaving 10 bases of the junction unmatched. CDR3 sequence reads: CASSRGGGGGQETQYF. Here the CDR3 DNA reads TGCGCCAGCAGCCGAGGTGGCGGGGGAGGGCAAGAGACCCAGTACTTC.

This rearrangement joins TRBV6-5 to TRBJ2-2; weak D call: TRBD2 (6 bases). CDR1 and CDR2 (germline): MNHEY, SVGAGI. Trimming stripped 2 bases from V and 1 base from J, with 11 bases between. The CDR3 has 16 amino acids. DNA of the CDR3: TGTGCCAGCAGTTACGTTCAGCGGGTGAACACCGGGGAGCTGTTTTTT. Encoded protein: CASSYVQRVNTGELFF.

The chain carries TRBV19 and TRBJ1-2, with D unclear. This CDR3 contains 14 residues. With 6 bases removed from V and 4 bases from J, the gap between germline ends came to 15 bases. The V gene's germline CDR1 is LNHDA and CDR2 SQIVND (reference sequence). CDR3 in amino acids: CASSRGDGSYGYTF. The CDR3 nucleotides are TGTGCCAGTAGCAGAGGCGACGGCAGCTATGGCTACACCTTC.

The chain is built from TRBV28 and TRBJ1-2; D perhaps matches TRBD1 (5 bases). The CDR3 runs to 15 residues. The ends were cut back, 11 bases at V and 0 bases at J, with 19 bases in the middle. The V gene's germline CDR1 is MDHEN and CDR2 SYDVKM. Written as DNA, the CDR3 is TGTGCCGGTCTGGGCGGGGACGGATCTAACTATGGCTACACCTTC. The encoded protein is CAGLGGDGSNYGYTF.

The chain couples TRBV3-1 (or the pseudogene TRBV3-2) to TRBJ1-2; unclear D gene. Per germline, CDR1 LGHDT and CDR2 YNNKEL (reference sequence). The V end lost 2 bases, the J end lost 5 bases, and 9 bases lay between the germline ends. This CDR3 is built from 13 residues. The CDR3 DNA sequence: TGTGCCAGCAGCCAAAGCGCCGAGTATGGCTACACCTTC. Its translation: CASSQSAEYGYTF.

V and J are TRBV28 and TRBJ1-2; D perhaps matches TRBD1 (6 bases). The V and J ends lost 5 bases and 8 bases respectively, with 24 bases between them. There are 16 residues in the CDR3. The V gene's germline CDR1 is MDHEN and CDR2 SYDVKM. The CDR3 bases are TGTGCCAGCAGTAACCCCCTTATAACAGGGCAGAAGGGCTACACCTTC. Amino acid sequence: CASSNPLITGQKGYTF.

The chain recombines TRBV6-5 with TRBJ1-2, with 8 nucleotides matching TRBD1. Germline CDR1 reads MNHEY; CDR2 reads SVGAGI. V lost 6 bases and J lost 6; bases outside the gene matches: 6. This CDR3 has 13 amino acids. CDR3 sequence: CASSATGEHGYTF. CDR3 coding DNA: TGTGCCAGCAGCGCGACAGGGGAGCATGGCTACACCTTC.

The chain uses TRBV6-5 and TRBJ2-1; 10 positions agree with TRBD2. Germline CDR1 reads MNHEY; CDR2 reads SVGAGI. With V trimmed by 7 bases and J by 6 bases, 6 bases remained unmatched. The CDR3 runs to 14 residues. CDR3 sequence (DNA): TGTGCCAGCAAGTTTAGCGGGGGGTCCAATGAGCAGTTCTTC. Protein sequence: CASKFSGGSNEQFF.

J is TRBJ2-7 and V is TRBV11-2, with D possibly TRBD1 on 5 matching bases. The CDR3 is 13 residues long. CDR1 and CDR2 from the germline V gene are SGHAT and FQNNGV. Trimming stripped 5 bases from V and 6 bases from J, with 14 bases between. The CDR3 region is CASSPAIGVEQYV. DNA for the CDR3: TGTGCCAGCAGCCCAGCGATAGGGGTCGAGCAGTACGTC.

The rearrangement links TRBV9 to TRBJ2-1, with a tentative D call TRBD2 (6 bases). This CDR3 has 15 residues. With 0 bases removed from V and 6 bases from J, the gap between germline ends came to 13 bases. Per the germline V gene, CDR1 is SGDLS and CDR2 is YYNGEE. As DNA, the CDR3 is TGTGCCAGCAGCGTAGACCCCACTAGCTTCAATGAGCAGTTCTTC. It translates to CASSVDPTSFNEQFF.

This clone was seen only a few times. The chain carries TRBV19 and TRBJ1-2; TRBD1 might be the D (6 bases). This CDR3 region has 16 residues. Per germline, CDR1 LNHDA and CDR2 SQIVND (reference sequence). Trimming cost V 0 bases and J 8 bases, with 19 bases left between them. The CDR3 DNA sequence: TGTGCCAGTAGTATAGATATTGGGACACGTAATCGCGGCTACACCTTC. Protein: CASSIDIGTRNRGYTF.